This T cell receptor beta chain derives from a study of beta chain features in type 1 diabetes listed by TCRdb under 2018. Turning to the overall study: Mean age, gender distribution, total cell number and subset yield were not different between patients and healthy donors. In the study, recently diagnosed type 1 diabetes patients and matched healthy donors were compared on the TCRB repertoires of their sorted circulating CD4+ T cell subsets. A total of about 100,000,000 sorted cells were examined across all samples, and RNA yield correlated strongly with the number of cells per subset. Naive and central memory subsets were obtained from all 30 or so donors, but regulatory and stem cell-like memory subsets were isolated from only 8 patients and roughly 8 healthy donors.

Its CDR3 holds 13 amino acids, cysteine through phenylalanine. Just the 39-base CDR3 DNA is kept, in frame starting at base 1. The germline V gene (reference sequence) provides CDR1 GTSNPN and CDR2 SVGIG. The junction shows trimming of 5 bases on V and 5 bases on J, plus 15 bases between the germline ends. Regarding this clone: Which antigen it targets is not known. Base qualities are not at hand, and no much larger clone is one base apart.

From each donor, a single peripheral blood sample of around 120 mL on average was drawn into heparinised tubes. Using a panel that included CD45RO, CCR7, CD25, CD127, CD95 and CD27, naive, central memory, regulatory and stem cell-like memory CD4+ T cells were sorted on a BD FACSAria II. Purity was above 95% for every sorted population. Right away, PBMCs were isolated by Lymphoprep density gradient centrifugation and were stained directly, with no culture step. Samples were stained and sorted in pairs, with one healthy donor and one patient per experiment, so that batch effects were minimized. The High Capacity cDNA Reverse Transcription Kit was used to reverse transcribe all of the isolated RNA, meaning that expressed TCRB transcripts were what got sequenced. Deep immunoSEQ sequencing was applied to naive, central memory and regulatory T cell samples, giving an average of around 3.4 million total reads per sample. After sorted cells were lysed in RLT buffer, RNA was extracted with DNase-treated RNeasy Micro or Mini kits, with the choice depending on cell number. Each cell subset was processed on its own to prevent cross-contamination, while patient and healthy donor samples were processed together. Using the immunoSEQ multiplex PCR, TCRB sequences were amplified from cDNA into 87-bp fragments spanning the CDR3 region. Sequencing of the amplicons was performed on the Illumina HiSeq platform. The original pipeline was this. Synthetic template baselines were used to correct PCR bias computationally, reads within Hamming distance 2 were collapsed together, and singletons that could not be merged were discarded. Reads were aligned to IMGT to assign V, D and J genes, CDR3 length, and insertions or deletions at six rearrangement sites. Within each subset, clonotype counts were normalized to sorted cell number, and only after that were true diversity and Gini coefficients computed with the tcR R package. The overlap coefficient, calculated on TCRB nucleotide sequences, was used to quantify repertoire sharing. Out-of-frame TCRB sequences from naive cells were analyzed to stand in for the pre-selection repertoire. Sourced from immuneACCESS, this table was stored by TCRdb with only in-frame sequences that have V and J called. A share of the clones is absent; for the studies checked, an unresolved V gene accounts for under half, and the remainder has no known explanation. The DNA was the basis for D and trimming; V, J and clone size are from that table. This sample gives 400,000 to 600,000 clones in total; roughly 31% of them show up just once. 0.06% to 0.07% of the sample is taken by the ten largest.

Overall study results and their limits: PCR may preferentially amplify shorter templates, but because patient and control samples were amplified and corrected together, any resulting skew would affect both groups equally. Only small numbers of individuals were included in the HLA sub-analyses, which left unresolved whether HLA type had any influence on TCRB rearrangement. Naive, central memory and regulatory TCRB repertoires appeared to be more alike among patients than among healthy donors. Because cDNA was sequenced instead of genomic DNA, highly expressing activated cells could be over-represented, though the groups showed no difference in activation or CD3 levels. A moderate but significant shortening of TCRB CDR3 length was observed in type 1 diabetes patients in all four CD4+ subsets. At VDJ recombination sites, patients with type 1 diabetes made fewer insertions and deleted more nucleotides, a pattern implying thymic rearrangement abnormalities.

The source material was naive CD4+ T cells from blood. Reading the label with the study, this specimen's cell subset or site is: true naive CD4+ T cells. The TCR originated in a man aged 18-30 years in good health. In this chain, TRBV30 is recombined with TRBJ1-2, with no reliable assignment of the D segment. In nucleotides, the sequence is TGTGCCTGGGCCCCCGGGCTTCCTTATGGCTACACCTTC. It specifies CAWAPGLPYGYTF.